The clone carrying this TCR beta chain was found many times. This sample is part of a study of early T cells in non-severe SARS-CoV-2 infection. Study-level background: The input, bulk RNA from unsorted whole blood, was sequenced, and chains were unpaired.

TCRdb reanalysed the 5' RACE reads using MiXCR and keeps one entry per CDR3 protein. The sample lists about 22,000 distinct CDR3 sequences; approximately 4.4% were seen once. V was pared by 3 bases and J by 5 bases, with 3 bases of the junction left unmatched. Germline V gene data show CDR1 as WSHSY and CDR2 as SAAADI. CDR3 length: 13 residues. The sample was whole blood. The source of this sequence is an adult who was a healthcare worker with PCR-confirmed SARS-CoV-2 infection or an uninfected control (not recorded which). This rearrangement joins TRBV10-2 to TRBJ2-7; the match to TRBD2 covers 8 bases. CDR3: CASSDGLAHEQYF. In nucleotides, the CDR3 is TGCGCCAGCAGTGATGGACTAGCCCACGAGCAGTACTTC.